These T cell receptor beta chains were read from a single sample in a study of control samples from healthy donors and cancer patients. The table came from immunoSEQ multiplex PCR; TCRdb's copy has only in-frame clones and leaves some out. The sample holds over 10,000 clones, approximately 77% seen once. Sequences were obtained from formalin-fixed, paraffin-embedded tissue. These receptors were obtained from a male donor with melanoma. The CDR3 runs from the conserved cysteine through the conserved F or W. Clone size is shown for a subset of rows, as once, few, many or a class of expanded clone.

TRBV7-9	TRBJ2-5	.	CASSLKGRGIETQYF
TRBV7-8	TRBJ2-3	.	CASSLVFRGPTDTQYF
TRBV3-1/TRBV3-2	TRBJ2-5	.	CASSPGRALETQYF
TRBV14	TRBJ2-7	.	CASSQDIPPHEQYF
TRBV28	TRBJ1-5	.	CASSLIQGRWPQHF
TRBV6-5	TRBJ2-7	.	CASGRDVGYEQYF
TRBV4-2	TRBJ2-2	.	CASSHGGGNTGELFF
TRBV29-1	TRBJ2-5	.	CSVVLAVQETQYF
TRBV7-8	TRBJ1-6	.	CASSLGQGGSRSPLHF
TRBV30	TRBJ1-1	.	CAALGESNTEAFF
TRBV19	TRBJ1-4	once	CASSDRRKALNEKLFF
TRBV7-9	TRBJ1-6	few	CASSSERGGQDNSPLHF
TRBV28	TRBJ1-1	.	CASSSGDSTEAFF
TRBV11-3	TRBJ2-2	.	CASSAVQGNTGELFF
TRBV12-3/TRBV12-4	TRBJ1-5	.	CASSLRGFQPQHF
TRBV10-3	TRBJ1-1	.	CAISESRDPRGTEAFF
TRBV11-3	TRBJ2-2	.	CASGSDNTGELFF
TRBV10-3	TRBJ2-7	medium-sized	CATRTGVSYEQYF
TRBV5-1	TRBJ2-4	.	CASSLAGGDGSKNIQYF
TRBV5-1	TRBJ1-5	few	CASSLFVGQPQHF
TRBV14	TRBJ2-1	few	CASSQAAGGGNEQFF
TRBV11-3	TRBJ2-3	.	CASSLGGGGTDTQYF
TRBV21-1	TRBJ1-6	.	CASSKVGEGLLIQTLHF
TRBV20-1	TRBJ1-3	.	CSARIRDTIYF
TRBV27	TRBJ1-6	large	CASSWDKPGPNNSPLHF
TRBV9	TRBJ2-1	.	CASSTDSYNEQFF
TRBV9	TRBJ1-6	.	CASSLGGSGTGTAPLHF
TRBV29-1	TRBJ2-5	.	CSVTALGPQETQYF
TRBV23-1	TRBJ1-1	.	CASSQSTGFTEAFF
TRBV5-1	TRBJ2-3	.	CASSSRGSEDTQYF
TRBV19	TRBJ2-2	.	CASRLAWNGGELFF
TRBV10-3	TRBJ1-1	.	CAIRGGAGSGTEAFF
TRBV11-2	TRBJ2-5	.	CASSLVSGVKETQYF
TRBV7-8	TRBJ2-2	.	CASTPLAGGNTGELFF
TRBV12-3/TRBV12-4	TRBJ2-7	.	CASSLGHSYEQYF
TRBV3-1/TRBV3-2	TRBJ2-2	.	CASSQATPFVFKFRFGRDGELFF
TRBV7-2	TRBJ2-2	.	CASSPSGGHRSNTGELFF
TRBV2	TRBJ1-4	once	CASRNPYLEGQEKLFF
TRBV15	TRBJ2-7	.	CATSRSRGSLTSYEQYF
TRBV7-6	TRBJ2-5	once	CASSLGASGGIQETQYF
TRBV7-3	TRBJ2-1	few	CASSFAGLNEQFF
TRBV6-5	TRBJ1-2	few	CASSYRDFVGGYTF
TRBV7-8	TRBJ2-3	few	CASSFADTDTQYF
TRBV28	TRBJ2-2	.	CASSLTGVHTGELFF
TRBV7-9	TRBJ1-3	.	CASSSTGGSGNTIYF
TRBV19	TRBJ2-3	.	CASSHSSGGFGSTDTQYF
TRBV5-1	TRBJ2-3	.	CASSLSTDTQYF
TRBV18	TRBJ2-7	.	CASSYTYEQYF
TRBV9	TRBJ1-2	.	CASSVEGVGGYTF
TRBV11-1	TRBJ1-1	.	CASRSLNRGLLTFF
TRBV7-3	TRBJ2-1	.	CASSSGQGYNEQFF
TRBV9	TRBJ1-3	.	CASSVALRGNTIYF
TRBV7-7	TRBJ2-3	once	CASSQGLAGDTQYF
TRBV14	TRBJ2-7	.	CASSQEKGGRYEQYF